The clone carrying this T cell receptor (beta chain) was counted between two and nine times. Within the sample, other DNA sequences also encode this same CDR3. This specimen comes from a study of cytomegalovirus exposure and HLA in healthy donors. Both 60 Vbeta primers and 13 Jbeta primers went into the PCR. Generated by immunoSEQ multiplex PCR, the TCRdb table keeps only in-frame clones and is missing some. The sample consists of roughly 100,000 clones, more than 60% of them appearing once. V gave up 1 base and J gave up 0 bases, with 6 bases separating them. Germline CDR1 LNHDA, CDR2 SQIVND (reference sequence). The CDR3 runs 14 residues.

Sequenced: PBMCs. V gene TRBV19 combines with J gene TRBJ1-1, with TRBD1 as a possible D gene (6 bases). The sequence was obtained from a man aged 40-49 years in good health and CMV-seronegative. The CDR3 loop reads CASSIGTVNTEAFF. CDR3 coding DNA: TGTGCCAGTAGTATAGGGACAGTGAACACTGAAGCTTTCTTT.